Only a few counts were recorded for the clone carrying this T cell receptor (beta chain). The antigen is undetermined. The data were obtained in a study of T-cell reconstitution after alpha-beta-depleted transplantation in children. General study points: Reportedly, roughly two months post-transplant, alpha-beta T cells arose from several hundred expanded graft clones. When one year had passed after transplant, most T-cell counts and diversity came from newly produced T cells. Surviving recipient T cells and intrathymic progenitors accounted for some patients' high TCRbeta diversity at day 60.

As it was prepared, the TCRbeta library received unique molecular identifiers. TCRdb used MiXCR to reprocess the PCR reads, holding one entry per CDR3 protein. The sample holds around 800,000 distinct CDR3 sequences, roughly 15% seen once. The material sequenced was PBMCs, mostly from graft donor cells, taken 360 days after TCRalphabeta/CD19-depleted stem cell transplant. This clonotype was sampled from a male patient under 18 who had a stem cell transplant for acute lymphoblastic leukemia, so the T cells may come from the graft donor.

This CDR3 is CASSLEFFGQALMNTEAFF. Here the CDR3 DNA reads TGCGCCAGCAGCTTGGAGTTTTTCGGTCAGGCCCTCATGAACACTGAAGCTTTCTTT. The genes are TRBV5-1 and TRBJ1-1; the D is unclear. CDR3 size: 19 residues. The germline CDR1 and CDR2 sequences are SGHRS and YFSETQ. The ends were cut back, 0 bases at V and 0 bases at J, with 21 bases in the middle.